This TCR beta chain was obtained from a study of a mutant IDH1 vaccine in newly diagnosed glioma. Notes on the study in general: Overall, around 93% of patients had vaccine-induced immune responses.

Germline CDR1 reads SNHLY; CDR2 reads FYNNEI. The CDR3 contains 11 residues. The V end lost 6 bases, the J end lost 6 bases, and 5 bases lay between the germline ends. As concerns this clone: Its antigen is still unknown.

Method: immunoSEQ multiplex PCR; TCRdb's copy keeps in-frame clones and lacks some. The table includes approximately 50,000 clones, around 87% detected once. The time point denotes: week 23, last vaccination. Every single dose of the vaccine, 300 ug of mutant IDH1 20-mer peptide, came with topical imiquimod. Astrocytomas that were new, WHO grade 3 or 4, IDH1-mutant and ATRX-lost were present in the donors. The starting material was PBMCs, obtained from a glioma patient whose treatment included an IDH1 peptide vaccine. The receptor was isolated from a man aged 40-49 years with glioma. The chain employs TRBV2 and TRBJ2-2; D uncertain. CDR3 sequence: CASRGSGELFF. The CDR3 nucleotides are TGTGCCAGCAGGGGGTCCGGGGAGCTGTTTTTT.